Listed below are T cell receptor beta chains from one sample, sequenced in a study of blood T cell repertoires in COVID-19. Repertoires were generated with immunoSEQ multiplex PCR, while TCRdb's copy carries only in-frame clones and drops some. The table shows approximately 300,000 clones, with approximately 83% occurring only once. Sequenced input: PBMCs or T cells enriched from blood (not recorded which). All receptors derive from a woman aged 25 to 45 who had recovered from COVID-19. CDR3s include the opening cysteine and the closing phenylalanine or tryptophan. The D gene is left open where the match is weak. A clone size is listed for some rows: how often the clone was seen (once, few, many), or a class if it is expanded.

>13|.|TRBV5-1|TRBD1|TRBJ2-7
CANGRDRPNEQYF
TGCGCCAACGGTCGGGACAGGCCCAACGAGCAGTACTTC
>16|.|TRBV7-3|.|TRBJ2-1
CASSRGTEGQYNEQFF
TGTGCCAGCAGCCGAGGGACGGAGGGGCAATACAATGAGCAGTTCTTC
>14|.|TRBV4-2|.|TRBJ1-1
CASSQGVQGWEAFF
TGTGCCAGCAGCCAAGGGGTACAGGGTTGGGAAGCTTTCTTT
>16|.|TRBV3-1/TRBV3-2|.|TRBJ1-4
CASSLSNSLRDEKLFF
TGTGCCAGCAGCCTATCCAATTCCCTCCGCGATGAAAAACTGTTTTTT
>14|.|TRBV19|.|TRBJ2-5
CASSMVWGRETQYF
TGTGCCAGTAGTATGGTATGGGGGAGGGAGACCCAGTACTTC
>14|.|TRBV5-5|TRBD1|TRBJ2-7
CASSLGTGYYEQYF
TGTGCCAGCAGCTTGGGGACAGGGTACTACGAGCAGTACTTC
>15|.|TRBV2|TRBD1|TRBJ1-5
CASRRGQGNNQPQHF
TGTGCCAGCAGGAGGGGACAGGGTAACAATCAGCCCCAGCATTTT
>14|.|TRBV19|TRBD2|TRBJ2-1
CASKLAGVYNEQFF
TGTGCCAGTAAACTAGCGGGGGTATACAATGAGCAGTTCTTC
>15|few|TRBV11-1|TRBD1|TRBJ2-3
CASSSTGVGTDTQYF
TGTGCCAGCAGCTCAACAGGGGTGGGCACAGATACGCAGTATTTT
>16|.|TRBV10-3|.|TRBJ1-1
CAISGVLLDKNTEAFF
TGTGCCATCAGTGGAGTTTTACTGGACAAGAACACTGAAGCTTTCTTT
>15|.|TRBV7-2|.|TRBJ2-2
CASSLTWGDTGELFF
TGTGCCAGCAGCTTAACCTGGGGGGACACCGGGGAGCTGTTTTTT
>14|once|TRBV9|.|TRBJ1-2
CASSVAGSLDGYTF
TGTGCCAGCAGCGTAGCAGGGTCGCTCGACGGCTACACCTTC
>14|.|TRBV6-4|.|TRBJ1-1
CASSDSPGSTEAFF
TGTGCCAGCAGTGACTCCCCGGGATCGACTGAAGCTTTCTTT
>13|.|TRBV29-1|TRBD2|TRBJ2-1
CSGLAGGGNEQFF
TGCAGCGGACTAGCGGGGGGGGGCAATGAGCAGTTCTTC
>17|.|TRBV7-2|.|TRBJ2-1
CASSFMEVAGGYNEQFF
TGTGCCAGCAGCTTTATGGAGGTCGCAGGGGGGTACAATGAGCAGTTCTTC
>14|.|TRBV28|.|TRBJ1-2
CASTPETDNYGYTF
TGTGCCAGCACCCCAGAGACTGATAACTATGGCTACACCTTC
>12|.|TRBV28|.|TRBJ2-7
CASSHNSYEQYF
TGTGCCAGCAGCCACAACTCCTACGAGCAGTACTTC
>15|.|TRBV11-2|.|TRBJ2-3
CASSLEGGVVDTQYF
TGTGCCAGCAGCTTAGAGGGCGGGGTGGTAGATACGCAGTATTTT
>12|.|TRBV28|TRBD1|TRBJ1-5
CASNLQGRPQHF
TGTGCCAGCAATCTACAGGGGCGGCCCCAGCATTTT
>12|.|TRBV28|TRBD2|TRBJ2-1
CAISPAGNEQFF
TGTGCCATCTCCCCAGCGGGGAATGAGCAGTTCTTC
>16|.|TRBV3-1/TRBV3-2|TRBD2|TRBJ2-1
CASSQDRLAGRNEQFF
TGTGCCAGCAGCCAAGATCGACTAGCGGGAAGGAATGAGCAGTTCTTC
>15|.|TRBV5-5|.|TRBJ2-1
CASSLEGRAYNEQFF
TGTGCCAGCAGCTTGGAGGGCAGGGCCTACAATGAGCAGTTCTTC
>12|.|TRBV19|.|TRBJ2-1
CASSIHFNEQFF
TGTGCCAGTAGTATCCACTTTAATGAGCAGTTCTTC
>13|.|TRBV19|.|TRBJ2-5
CASSPGRKETQYF
TGTGCCAGTAGCCCCGGGAGAAAAGAGACCCAGTACTTC
>16|.|TRBV6-6|.|TRBJ2-2
CASSYPHGGGTGELFF
TGTGCCAGCAGTTACCCCCACGGGGGTGGTACCGGGGAGCTGTTTTTT
>16|once|TRBV5-1|.|TRBJ2-2
CASSLAEGLNTGELFF
TGCGCCAGCAGCTTGGCGGAGGGGTTAAACACCGGGGAGCTGTTTTTT
>15|.|TRBV11-2|.|TRBJ1-6
CASSATTAHNSPLHF
TGTGCCAGCAGCGCGACGACTGCCCATAATTCACCCCTCCACTTT
>12|.|TRBV7-5|.|TRBJ1-5
CARSRGGEPQHF
TGTGCCAGAAGCCGAGGGGGGGAGCCCCAGCATTTT
>14|.|TRBV6-5|.|TRBJ1-5
CASRDDILNQPQHF
TGTGCCAGCAGGGATGACATCCTCAATCAGCCCCAGCATTTT
>11|.|TRBV28|.|TRBJ1-1
CASRIYEEAFF
TGTGCCAGCAGGATTTACGAGGAAGCTTTCTTT
>15|.|TRBV7-9|.|TRBJ2-3
CASSSRTGYTDTQYF
TGTGCCAGCAGCTCCCGGACGGGATACACAGATACGCAGTATTTT
>13|.|TRBV19|TRBD1|TRBJ1-2
CASSMRQGREFTF
TGTGCCAGTAGTATGCGACAGGGCCGCGAATTCACCTTC
>18|.|TRBV5-4|.|TRBJ1-6
CASSLFFVAGRYNSPLHF
TGTGCCAGCAGCTTGTTTTTTGTTGCAGGGCGGTATAATTCACCCCTCCACTTT
>13|.|TRBV2|.|TRBJ1-4
CASKWEANEKLFF
TGTGCCAGCAAATGGGAGGCTAATGAAAAACTGTTTTTT
>16|.|TRBV7-7|TRBD2|TRBJ2-2
CASSLSGTSVPGELFF
TGTGCCAGCAGCTTATCAGGGACTAGCGTACCCGGGGAGCTGTTTTTT
>12|few|TRBV3-1/TRBV3-2|.|TRBJ2-1
CASSQTYNEQFF
TGTGCCAGCAGCCAAACATACAATGAGCAGTTCTTC
>17|.|TRBV5-6|TRBD1|TRBJ1-2
CASSLMGGTVTNYGYTF
TGTGCCAGCAGCTTGATGGGTGGGACAGTGACCAACTATGGCTACACCTTC
>14|.|TRBV5-1|.|TRBJ1-4
CASSGARSDEKLFF
TGCGCCAGCAGTGGAGCCCGCAGCGACGAAAAACTGTTTTTT
>16|.|TRBV3-1/TRBV3-2|TRBD2|TRBJ2-1
CASDPSGTSGNHEQFF
TGTGCCAGCGATCCGAGCGGGACTAGCGGGAATCATGAGCAGTTCTTC
>16|.|TRBV5-5|TRBD1|TRBJ1-6
CASSLFEGTGESPLHF
TGTGCCAGCAGCTTATTCGAAGGGACAGGGGAATCACCCCTCCACTTT
>13|.|TRBV30|TRBD1|TRBJ1-5
CAWSVDRGQPQHF
TGTGCCTGGAGTGTGGACAGGGGACAGCCCCAGCATTTT
>13|few|TRBV6-4|.|TRBJ2-1
CASSDSTSNEQFF
TGTGCCAGCAGTGACTCGACTAGCAATGAGCAGTTCTTC
>23|once|TRBV28|TRBD2|TRBJ2-3
CASRRYGTRGTSGRAYGTDTQYF
TGTGCCAGCAGGCGATATGGGACACGAGGGACTAGCGGGAGGGCTTATGGCACAGATACGCAGTATTTT
>14|.|TRBV27|.|TRBJ2-7
CASSSPEGIYEQYF
TGTGCCAGCAGTTCCCCCGAGGGAATCTACGAGCAGTACTTC
>16|.|TRBV6-1|.|TRBJ2-1
CASSGQVGSLDNEQFF
TGTGCCAGCAGTGGCCAAGTGGGGAGTCTAGACAATGAGCAGTTCTTC
>14|.|TRBV28|TRBD2|TRBJ2-5
CASSLGLAQETQYF
TGTGCCAGCAGTCTCGGACTAGCGCAAGAGACCCAGTACTTC
>12|once|TRBV10-3|.|TRBJ2-7
CAIGARTYEQYF
TGTGCCATTGGGGCGCGGACCTACGAGCAGTACTTC